The T cell receptor (beta chain) under discussion was sequenced for a study of cytomegalovirus exposure and HLA in healthy donors. Turning to the study itself: Genetic ancestry analysis placed more than 80% of the 400 or so donors that were genotyped in the Caucasian-associated cluster.

PCR primers comprised 60 Vbeta and 13 Jbeta primers. The data were produced by immunoSEQ multiplex PCR, yet TCRdb's version contains in-frame clones alone and is incomplete. The table lists more than 100,000 clones, around 78% of them singletons. General study results and limits: As a later analysis revealed, most CMV-associated TCR beta chains appeared HLA-restricted. Across HLA loci, a later analysis found differing TCR association rates, with DRB1 most and HLA-C fewest. For TCR beta chains, V- and J-gene trimming was later linked to a missense DCLRE1C variant.

The CDR3 sequence is 15 residues long. Germline V gene data show CDR1 as SGHRS and CDR2 as YFSETQ. V was pared by 4 bases and J by 7 bases, with 7 bases of the junction left unmatched. About this clone: Its target is unknown.

The receptor was derived from a man between 40 and 49 years old in good health and CMV-seronegative. The source material was PBMCs. This chain links TRBV5-1 with TRBJ2-7; 14 nucleotides match TRBD2. DNA for the CDR3: TGCGCCAGCAGCACGACTAGCGGGAGGGCGCAGGAGCAGTACTTC. It encodes CASSTTSGRAQEQYF.